This T cell receptor beta chain was observed in a study of beta chain features in type 1 diabetes. About the study: There was similarity between patients and healthy donors in age, gender and cell yields. Notes on the study in general: In patients and controls equally, PCR might favor templates that are shorter. Type 1 diabetes patients showed a moderate but significant shortening of TCRB CDR3s in all four CD4+ subsets.

With 7 bases clipped from V and 0 bases from J, the junction kept 15 bases outside the gene matches. The germline V gene encodes CDR1 MNHEY and CDR2 SMNVEV (reference sequence). CDR3 length: 18 amino acids. With respect to this clone: Its target is unknown.

cDNA synthesis used the whole RNA isolate, giving expressed TCRB sequences. Using immunoSEQ multiplex PCR, the repertoire was profiled, and TCRdb retains in-frame clones only, with some absent. The repertoire consists of around 260,000 clones, with roughly 20% occurring once and the leading ten covering less than 0.03%. The sequence was collected from a woman aged 40 to 50 with type 1 diabetes. Sequences were obtained from naive CD4+ T cells from blood. The rearrangement joins TRBV27 to TRBJ1-5; 7 bases fit TRBD1. The CDR3 DNA sequence: TGTGCCAGCAAAAGGGGGCAGGGCGGCGGATATAGCAATCAGCCCCAGCATTTT. This sequence encodes CASKRGQGGGYSNQPQHF.